This T cell receptor (beta chain) was sequenced during a study of blood T cell repertoires in COVID-19. The table came from immunoSEQ multiplex PCR; TCRdb's copy has only in-frame clones and leaves some out. The repertoire holds more than 50,000 clones, with approximately 85% as singletons. This TCR derives from a human donor in a cohort sampled during active COVID-19. The sample taken for sequencing was peripheral blood.

The CDR3 region has the DNA TGTGCCAGCTCACCGAGGCAGGGCTCAACTAATGAAAAACTGTTTTTT. It specifies CASSPRQGSTNEKLFF. This rearrangement joins TRBV18 to TRBJ1-4; maybe TRBD1 (5 bases). The CDR3 is made up of 16 amino acids. V was trimmed by 3 bases and J by 0 bases, leaving 11 bases between them. Per germline, CDR1 KGHSH and CDR2 LQKENI.